The 30 T cell receptor beta chains presented below share a single source sample, sequenced in a study of T cell repertoires in cytomegalovirus infection. TCRdb itself ran the reads through MiXCR, one entry per CDR3 protein. The data show a few hundred thousand distinct CDR3 sequences, about a sixth seen once. The sequencing input was PBMCs. The receptors come from a human donor in good health (CMV status not recorded). Some clones in this sample may be carry-over from other donors' samples.

The V gene is TRBV5-6, the J gene TRBJ2-5, with D tentatively TRBD2 (6 bases). Trimming removed 3 bases at V and 5 bases at J, with 14 bases between. CDR3 length: 14 residues. CDR1 and CDR2 (germline): SGHDT, YYEEEE. CDR3 coding DNA: TGTGCCAGCAGCTGGGAGGTGGGACCGGAGACCCAGTACTTC. Translated: CASSWEVGPETQYF.

V and J are TRBV6-2 or TRBV6-3 and TRBJ2-1; D is uncertain. The V end was cut by 3 bases, the J end by 0 bases, with 18 bases between. The germline V gene encodes CDR1 MNHEY and CDR2 SVGEGT. The CDR3 runs 18 residues. This CDR3 is CASSYLPLGGSSYNEQFF. CDR3 DNA: TGTGCCAGCAGTTATCTTCCGTTGGGCGGAAGCTCCTACAATGAGCAGTTCTTC.

The table lists this clonotype with many counts. The chain couples TRBV12-3 or TRBV12-4 to TRBJ2-3, with TRBD2 matching 10 bases. The V segment lost 5 bases and the J segment 0 bases; nucleotides outside the gene matches: 11. CDR3 length equals 18 residues. The CDR3 protein is CASSPGLAYVTSTDTQYF. The CDR3 DNA is TGTGCCAGCAGTCCGGGACTAGCGTACGTAACTAGCACAGATACGCAGTATTTT.

There are a few counts of this clonotype. This sequence joins TRBV12-3 or TRBV12-4 and TRBJ2-1, with a tentative D call TRBD2 (7 bases). The V end was cut by 8 bases, the J end by 5 bases, with 13 bases between. The CDR3 sequence is 13 residues long. The chain's CDR3 is CASGGGHHNEQFF. CDR3 in DNA: TGTGCCAGCGGGGGGGGGCATCACAATGAGCAGTTCTTC.

This clonotype was observed a handful of times. In DNA form, the CDR3 reads TGTGCCAGCAGTCGCGGGGGGGCGGAAGCCTACAATGAGCAGTTCTTC. Its protein product is CASSRGGAEAYNEQFF. The V gene is TRBV12-3 or TRBV12-4, the J gene TRBJ2-1; 9 nucleotides line up with TRBD2. This CDR3 contains 16 residues. With V trimmed by 5 bases and J by 2 bases, 7 bases remained unmatched.

The sample holds many counts of this clonotype. The V call is TRBV7-2, the J call TRBJ1-2, with D unclear. Germline CDR1 is SGHTA and CDR2 is FQGNSA. The length of the CDR3 is 15 residues. V was cut by 2 bases and J by 0 bases, with 10 bases left in between. This CDR3 is CASSLSPVANYGYTF. In DNA form, the CDR3 reads TGTGCCAGCAGCTTAAGTCCAGTAGCTAACTATGGCTACACCTTC.

The V gene is TRBV3-1, the J gene TRBJ2-1; tentatively, D is TRBD1 (6 bases). The CDR3 consists of 13 residues. Germline CDR1 LGHDT, CDR2 YNNKEL (reference sequence). Trimming shortened V by 8 bases and J by 6 bases, and 14 bases separated the two germline ends. The chain's CDR3 is CASSLQGPNEQFF. The CDR3 nucleotides read TGTGCCAGCTCACTACAGGGTCCCAATGAGCAGTTCTTC.

The chain links TRBV5-1 to TRBJ1-1; TRBD1 is a possible D gene (6 bases). This CDR3 comprises 15 residues. CDR1 and CDR2 from the germline V gene are SGHRS and YFSETQ. V lost 3 bases and J 1 base, leaving 13 bases between the germline ends. In DNA, the CDR3 is TGCGCCAGCAGCTGGCTACAGGGATCGAACACTGAAGCTTTCTTT. Its translation: CASSWLQGSNTEAFF.

V gene TRBV4-1 combines with J gene TRBJ1-1; D possibly corresponds to TRBD1 (5 bases). This CDR3 has 13 residues. The V gene's germline CDR1 is MGHRA and CDR2 YSYEKL. V lost 4 bases and J lost 4, with 10 bases in between. The CDR3 bases are TGCGCCAGCAGCCGGGGGGGAAGCACTGAAGCTTTCTTT. Encoded protein: CASSRGGSTEAFF.

The gene calls are TRBV28 and TRBJ2-3; maybe TRBD2 (5 bases). Trimming removed 3 bases from V and 2 bases from J, with 21 bases in between. The CDR3 sequence is 18 residues long. The germline CDR1 and CDR2 sequences are MDHEN and SYDVKM. The CDR3 DNA reads as TGTGCCAGCAGTTTCGGAAGACAAAGAGGGCCCATCACAGATACGCAGTATTTT. Protein product: CASSFGRQRGPITDTQYF.

Many counts were recorded for this clonotype. The chain couples TRBV7-2 to TRBJ1-5; 8 nucleotides agree with TRBD1. CDR3 size: 16 residues. The V segment lost 5 bases and the J segment 2 bases; nucleotides outside the gene matches: 8. From germline, CDR1 is SGHTA and CDR2 FQGNSA. The CDR3, as DNA: TGTGCCAGCAGCCCAACAGGGGGTTTTGGCAATCAGCCCCAGCATTTT. As protein: CASSPTGGFGNQPQHF.

This clonotype was recorded a few times. The rearrangement joins TRBV29-1 to TRBJ1-4; possibly TRBD1 for D (5 bases). V shed 7 bases and J shed 7 bases, with 13 bases lying between them. Germline CDR1 reads SQVTM; CDR2 reads ANQGSEA. There are 12 residues in the CDR3. The CDR3, as DNA: TGCAGCGCTGGTTCCGGGGGTGAAAAACTGTTTTTT. Protein sequence: CSAGSGGEKLFF. Combining the CDR3 with reference TRBV29-1 and TRBJ1-4 gives the whole variable domain SAVISQKPSRDICQRGTSLTIQCQVDSQVTMMFWYRQQPGQSLTLIATANQGSEATYESGFVIDKFPISRPNLTFSTLTVSNMSPEDSSIYLCSAGSGGEKLFFGSGTQLSVL.

This clonotype was seen ten or more times. This CDR3 reads CASSLVGFGQGGSPLHF. The CDR3 nucleotides read TGTGCCAGCAGCTTAGTGGGTTTTGGACAGGGGGGTTCACCCCTCCACTTT. The chain recombines TRBV7-2 with TRBJ1-6; 10 bases match TRBD1. The germline gives CDR1 SGHTA, CDR2 FQGNSA. V lost 1 base to trimming and J lost 9 bases; unmatched junction nucleotides: 9. This CDR3 is 17 amino acids long.

This clonotype was recorded a few times. The CDR3 DNA reads TGTGCCAGCAGCCCCCGGGACTACAGGTTCGAGCAGTACTTC. Amino acids: CASSPRDYRFEQYF. The chain has TRBV5-8 and TRBJ2-7; 7 bases line up with TRBD2. Germline V gene data show CDR1 as SGHTS and CDR2 as YDEGEE. This CDR3 has 14 amino acids. The V gene end was trimmed by 4 bases and the J gene end by 6 bases; junction bases not matched to a gene: 10.

This clonotype came up a few times. The V and J genes are TRBV6-2 or TRBV6-3 and TRBJ1-1; D uncertain. The CDR3 is 11 residues long. V was pared by 2 bases and J by 7 bases, with 5 bases between. The V gene's germline CDR1 is MNHEY and CDR2 SVGEGT. DNA for the CDR3: TGTGCCAGCAGTTACGTTCATGAAGCTTTCTTT. Its protein product is CASSYVHEAFF.

This clonotype was counted only a few times. The J gene is TRBJ1-1, the V gene TRBV20-1; D remains unclear. V lost 0 bases and J 4 bases, leaving 12 bases between the germline ends. There are 14 residues in the CDR3. CDR1 and CDR2 from the germline V gene are DFQATT and SNEGSKA (reference sequence). DNA for the CDR3: TGCAGTGCTAGAGATTGGGAACTGGGCACTGAAGCTTTCTTT. It translates to CSARDWELGTEAFF.

This clonotype was recorded many times. This chain uses TRBV7-2 with TRBJ1-3; TRBD1 might be the D (5 bases). Trimming pared 2 bases from V and 4 bases from J, leaving 18 bases between. Per germline, CDR1 SGHTA and CDR2 FQGNSA. The CDR3 covers 17 residues. CDR3 DNA: TGTGCCAGCAGCTTATGGGGGGACCCCTCGGGAGGAAACACCATATATTTT. Protein: CASSLWGDPSGGNTIYF.

This clonotype was seen only a few times. V gene TRBV2 combines with J gene TRBJ1-2; D is ambiguous. The CDR3 consists of 12 residues. Trimming removed 8 bases from V and 4 bases from J, with 11 bases in between. Germline CDR1 reads SNHLY; CDR2 reads FYNNEI. The CDR3 nucleotides are TGTGCCAGCGGCAACGGGGTCTATGGCTACACCTTC. Its translation is CASGNGVYGYTF.

This clonotype has ten or more counts. The rearrangement uses TRBV6-5 and TRBJ1-1; D gene ambiguous. Trimming shortened V by 0 bases and J by 6 bases, and 5 bases separated the two germline ends. CDR3 length equals 12 residues. In germline, CDR1 is MNHEY, CDR2 SVGAGI. The CDR3 protein is CASSYSGAEAFF. CDR3 coding DNA: TGTGCCAGCAGTTACTCTGGGGCTGAAGCTTTCTTT.

The CDR3 nucleotides read TGTGCCAGCAGCGCCACCGGGACGCATACCTACAATGAGCAGTTCTTC. This codes for CASSATGTHTYNEQFF. The chain couples TRBV9 to TRBJ2-1; perhaps D is TRBD1 or TRBD2 (5 bases each). The CDR3 is 16 amino acids. Trimming stripped 3 bases from V and 2 bases from J, with 15 bases between. Germline values: CDR1 SGDLS, CDR2 YYNGEE.

This clonotype appeared many times. The J gene is TRBJ1-5, the V gene TRBV20-1; 7 bases fit TRBD1. The ends lost 3 bases at V and 6 bases at J; junction bases unmatched: 11. The germline V gene has CDR1 DFQATT and CDR2 SNEGSKA (reference sequence). This CDR3 contains 15 residues. The CDR3 protein is CSASQTGSSRQPQHF. The DNA for the CDR3 is TGCAGTGCTAGCCAGACAGGGTCGTCTCGTCAGCCCCAGCATTTT.

The chain links TRBV20-1 to TRBJ1-2; 11 bases map to TRBD1. The CDR3 contains 15 residues. The trim removed 1 base at V and 8 bases at J, leaving 9 bases unmatched. Germline CDR1 reads DFQATT; CDR2 reads SNEGSKA (reference sequence). Here the CDR3 reads CSARGRTGGAYGYTF. The CDR3 nucleotides read TGCAGTGCTAGAGGGAGGACAGGGGGCGCGTACGGCTACACCTTC.

This clonotype has a count of ten or more. The chain uses TRBV11-2 and TRBJ2-7; no clear D gene. Trimming cost V 0 bases and J 4 bases, with 13 bases left between them. The CDR3 is 15 residues long. In germline, CDR1 is SGHAT, CDR2 FQNNGV. This CDR3 is CASSLERVGKYEQYF. DNA of the CDR3: TGTGCCAGCAGCTTAGAGCGAGTAGGGAAGTACGAGCAGTACTTC. The entire variable domain, with the rest obtained from reference TRBV11-2 and TRBJ2-7, is as follows: EAGVAQSPRYKIIEKRQSVAFWCNPISGHATLYWYQQILGQGPKLLIQFQNNGVVDDSQLPKDRFSAERLKGVDSTLKIQPAKLEDSAVYLCASSLERVGKYEQYFGPGTRLTVT.

This clonotype was counted ten times or more. The CDR3 is CASSLGGTGNNEQFF. The CDR3 coding sequence is TGTGCCAGCAGCTTAGGGGGGACTGGGAACAATGAGCAGTTCTTC. The rearrangement joins TRBV7-2 to TRBJ2-1, with D possibly matching TRBD2 (6 bases). This CDR3 is built from 15 residues. The V gene lost 1 base and the J gene lost 5 bases, with 12 bases spanning the gap. Per germline, CDR1 SGHTA and CDR2 FQGNSA.

This chain uses TRBV24-1 with TRBJ2-1, with 11 bases lining up with TRBD2. Germline lookup yields CDR1 KGHDR and CDR2 SFDVKD. The V gene end was trimmed by 6 bases and the J gene end by 7 bases; junction bases not matched to a gene: 4. This CDR3 is 14 amino acids long. In DNA form, the CDR3 reads TGTGCCACCAGTACTAGCGGGGGCCCTAATGAGCAGTTCTTC. It specifies CATSTSGGPNEQFF.

This clonotype was found a few times. The J gene is TRBJ2-7, the V gene TRBV4-1; 10 bases align to TRBD1. The V segment lost 2 bases and the J segment 3 bases; nucleotides outside the gene matches: 13. Germline V lookup: CDR1 MGHRA, CDR2 YSYEKL. CDR3 size: 18 residues. For the CDR3, the DNA is TGCGCCAGCAGCCAAAGGGCCTCTCCGGGGACAGGGGACTACGAGCAGTACTTC. Translated: CASSQRASPGTGDYEQYF.

This clonotype was picked up many times. The chain links TRBV28 to TRBJ1-2; unclear D gene. The CDR3 covers 13 residues. The ends were cut back, 4 bases at V and 4 bases at J, with 10 bases in the middle. The germline V gene has CDR1 MDHEN and CDR2 SYDVKM. Here the CDR3 DNA reads TGTGCCAGCAGTTCCCCTCCCTCCTATGGCTACACCTTC. This translates into CASSSPPSYGYTF.

The chain joins TRBV6-1 to TRBJ2-7; 16 nucleotides align to TRBD2. J gave up 5 bases and V 5 bases, and 3 bases lay outside the gene matches. The CDR3 length is 15 residues. The V gene's germline CDR1 is MNHNS and CDR2 SASEGT. For the CDR3, the DNA is TGTGCCAGCAGTTCCGGGACTAGCGGGGGGGACGAGCAGTACTTC. Translated: CASSSGTSGGDEQYF.

This chain joins TRBV6-2 or TRBV6-3 and TRBJ1-2, with a possible D match to TRBD1 (5 bases). Germline loops: CDR1 MNHEY, CDR2 SVGEGT. Trimming removed 7 bases at V and 7 bases at J, with 10 bases between. This CDR3 spans 11 amino acids. The CDR3, as DNA: TGTGCCAGCACGGATGGGGGTGGCTACACCTTC. Translation gives CASTDGGGYTF.

The genes are TRBV12-3 or TRBV12-4 and TRBJ2-5; possibly TRBD1 for D (5 bases). V was clipped by 6 bases and J by 5 bases, with 19 bases between them. This CDR3 is 15 amino acids long. CDR3 protein: CASSPGYWQSETQYF. CDR3 sequence (DNA): TGTGCCAGCAGCCCAGGGTATTGGCAGTCGGAGACCCAGTACTTC.